Below are 10 T cell receptor beta chains sequenced from a single sample in a study of Tregs in tolerant kidney transplant recipients. The data were produced by immunoSEQ multiplex PCR, yet TCRdb's version contains in-frame clones alone and is incomplete. This listing includes about 48,000 clones. The material sequenced was CD4+ T cells from blood, taken before the transplant. The receptors derive from a human donor who received a combined kidney and bone marrow transplant.

Worth noting for this clone: The read halts 3 residues ahead of the CDR3 end, with the missing end drawn from the germline J gene. The chain has TRBV19 and TRBJ2-3; the D gene is possibly TRBD2 (5 bases). The CDR3 totals 14 residues. Trimming removed 8 bases at V and 2 bases at J, with 14 bases between. Germline V lookup: CDR1 LNHDA, CDR2 SQIVND (reference sequence). The CDR3 here is CASRTSSATDTQYF. CDR3 DNA, as far as it was read: TGTGCCAGTCGCACTAGTTCTGCCACAGATACG.

The CDR3 region is CASSLGAYTEAFF. The sequenced CDR3 bases are TGTGCCAGCAGCTTAGGAGCATACACTGAA. This chain joins TRBV7-2 and TRBJ1-1, with no clear D. The read halts 3 residues ahead of the CDR3 end, with the missing end drawn from the germline J gene. Trimming stripped 1 base from V and 3 bases from J, with 6 bases between. Germline V gives CDR1 SGHTA, CDR2 FQGNSA. The CDR3 length is 13 residues.

About this clone itself: The read comes to an end 3 residues before the CDR3 does, leaving the germline J gene to fill in the end. The chain couples TRBV20-1 to TRBJ2-3, with 9 bases identical to TRBD2. In germline, CDR1 is DFQATT, CDR2 SNEGSKA (reference sequence). V was clipped by 0 bases and J by 2 bases; unmatched bases: 6. This CDR3 has 16 residues. The CDR3 protein is CSARDLAGSYTDTQYF. The covered CDR3 bases are TGCAGTGCTAGAGATCTAGCGGGGAGCTACACAGATACG.

A word on this clone: With the read ending 3 residues before the CDR3 end, the germline J gene is used to fill in that end. The J gene is TRBJ2-5, the V gene TRBV29-1; 8 bases map to TRBD1. CDR3 length: 11 amino acids. V shed 7 bases and J 4 bases; nucleotides not matched to a gene: 2. Germline V gives CDR1 SQVTM, CDR2 ANQGSEA. The CDR3 here is CSGTGGETQYF. The DNA read from the CDR3 is TGCAGCGGTACAGGGGGAGAGACC.

About this clone: The read is 3 residues too short to cover the CDR3 end, so that end is filled in from the germline J gene. The chain has TRBV19 and TRBJ2-2; 12 bases fit TRBD1. The CDR3 consists of 16 residues. CDR1 is LNHDA, CDR2 SQIVND, per germline (reference sequence). The J segment lost 7 bases and the V segment lost 3 bases, leaving 6 bases of the junction unmatched. The CDR3 DNA, read in part, is TGTGCCAGTAGTATTCGGGACAGGGGGCGCCTCGGGGAG. This encodes CASSIRDRGRLGE. The whole CDR3 is CASSIRDRGRLGELFF.

In the case of this clone: The sequence runs out 3 residues before the end of the CDR3; the remainder is reconstructed from the germline J gene. This chain joins TRBV5-1 and TRBJ2-1, with 8 bases aligning to TRBD1. The CDR3 runs 15 residues. Germline CDR1 SGHRS, CDR2 YFSETQ. V was clipped by 2 bases and J by 5 bases; unmatched bases: 6. This CDR3 is CASSLGGTGDNEQFF. The sequenced CDR3 bases are TGCGCCAGCAGCTTAGGAGGGACAGGTGACAATGAG.

Regarding this clone: Coverage ceases 3 residues before the CDR3 finishes, and the germline J gene fills in the end. This rearrangement joins TRBV11-1 to TRBJ1-2; perhaps TRBD1 as D (5 bases). Per germline, CDR1 SGHAT and CDR2 FQDESV (reference sequence). There are 13 residues in the CDR3. Trimming took 5 bases from V and 1 from J, leaving 8 bases between them. CDR3 region: CASSQGFNYGYTF. The CDR3 bases that were read are TGTGCCAGCAGCCAGGGTTTTAACTATGGC.

Concerning this clone itself: The read is 3 residues too short to cover the CDR3 end, so that end is filled in from the germline J gene. This chain connects TRBV19 to TRBJ2-2; the match to TRBD2 covers 12 bases. The ends lost 5 bases at V and 3 bases at J; junction bases unmatched: 13. The CDR3 contains 19 residues. Germline lookup yields CDR1 LNHDA and CDR2 SQIVND (reference sequence). The DNA read from the CDR3 is TGTGCCAGTAGTGGATCGGCTAGCGGGAGGGCCTCGCACACCGGGGAG. Its protein product is CASSGSASGRASHTGE. The whole CDR3 protein is CASSGSASGRASHTGELFF.

A remark on this clone: From the germline J gene comes the end of the CDR3, since the read stops 3 residues before it. The chain uses TRBV19 and TRBJ2-7; TRBD1 is a possible D gene (6 bases). Trimming stripped 8 bases from V and 4 bases from J, with 18 bases between. The CDR3 extends over 14 amino acids. Looked up from germline, CDR1 is LNHDA and CDR2 is SQIVND (reference sequence). CDR3 sequence reads: CASSYRESPYEQYF. CDR3 DNA, as far as it was read: TGTGCCAGTTCCTACAGGGAGTCCCCTTACGAG.

Comments on this clone: The DNA ends 3 residues before the CDR3 does, and the rest of the CDR3 is filled in from the germline J gene. This chain connects TRBV30 to TRBJ2-7; 7 nucleotides match TRBD1. The CDR3 runs 14 residues. Trimming at V came to 7 bases and at J to 2 bases, leaving 11 bases not matched to a gene. Germline V lookup: CDR1 GTSNPN, CDR2 SVGIG (reference sequence). The sequenced CDR3 bases are TGTGCCTACCGACCCCCGGGACAGCCCTACGAG. Residues: CAYRPPGQPYE. The entire CDR3 protein reads CAYRPPGQPYEQYF.